A single sample gave rise to the 16 T cell receptor beta chains below, sequenced in a study of blood T cells in healthy people across ages. PCR was performed a second time for about 6 to 12 cycles using a sample-barcoded 5' primer and a J-beta primer mix. One entry per CDR3 protein results from TCRdb running MiXCR on the 5' RACE reads. Of 1.6 million or so distinct CDR3 sequences in the sample, around 35% were seen once. What was sequenced was blood. These receptors all stem from a woman younger than 45 in good health.

The chain carries TRBV9 and TRBJ2-1; 10 bases match TRBD1. The V gene's germline CDR1 is SGDLS and CDR2 YYNGEE. The CDR3 runs to 16 residues. Germline trimming cut 3 bases from V and 4 bases from J; bases unmatched to any gene: 7. In DNA form, the CDR3 reads TGTGCCAGCAGCGCATCCGGGACAGGGGAATACAATGAGCAGTTCTTC. Translation gives CASSASGTGEYNEQFF. The full variable domain, completed using reference TRBV9 and TRBJ2-1, is DSGVTQTPKHLITATGQRVTLRCSPRSGDLSVYWYQQSLDQGLQFLIQYYNGEERAKGNILERFSAQQFPDLHSELNLSSLELGDSALYFCASSASGTGEYNEQFFGPGTRLTVL.

The sample holds many counts of this clonotype. J is TRBJ2-3 and V is TRBV7-9, with 10 bases fitting TRBD1. The CDR3 totals 15 residues. CDR1 and CDR2 (germline): SEHNR, FQNEAQ (reference sequence). V lost 5 bases to trimming and J lost 0 bases; unmatched junction nucleotides: 2. The DNA for the CDR3 is TGTGCCAGCAGCCAGGGACAGGGGAGCACAGATACGCAGTATTTT. It codes for CASSQGQGSTDTQYF.

In regard to this clonotype: The junction and the germline gene differ at one end; a read error may be behind it. The genes are TRBV7-9 and TRBJ2-4, with TRBD1 matching over 10 bases. This CDR3 has 12 residues. Germline V CDR1 and CDR2: SEHNR, FQNEAQ (reference sequence). This CDR3 is CACSLGQGVQYF. DNA of the CDR3: TGTGCCTGCAGCTTAGGACAGGGGGTTCAGTACTTC.

This clonotype was found once. The chain is built from TRBV6-1 and TRBJ1-4; the D is unclear. Germline lookup yields CDR1 MNHNS and CDR2 SASEGT. Deletions cut 6 bases from V and 3 bases from J, with 11 bases between. The CDR3 spans 14 residues. CDR3 amino acids: CASRESGSNEKLFF. CDR3 DNA: TGTGCCAGCAGGGAATCGGGGTCTAATGAAAAACTGTTTTTT.

J is TRBJ1-6 and V is TRBV12-3 or TRBV12-4; no clear D gene. The CDR3 is made up of 12 amino acids. The ends were cut back, 6 bases at V and 7 bases at J, with 7 bases in the middle. The CDR3 loop reads CASRRSNSPLHF. The CDR3 coding sequence is TGTGCCAGCAGACGTTCGAATTCACCCCTCCACTTT.

This clonotype was detected only a few times. CDR3 region: CASSHTGLAGYGTDTQYF. The CDR3 DNA sequence: TGTGCCAGCAGCCACACGGGACTAGCGGGTTATGGCACAGATACGCAGTATTTT. The chain couples TRBV7-2 to TRBJ2-3; 12 bases fit TRBD2. The CDR3 runs to 18 residues. With V trimmed by 5 bases and J by 1 base, 10 bases remained unmatched. Germline V CDR1 and CDR2: SGHTA, FQGNSA.

The rearrangement uses TRBV29-1 and TRBJ2-1; the D is unclear. V was pared by 0 bases and J by 10 bases, with 10 bases between. CDR1 is SQVTM and CDR2 is ANQGSEA in the germline V gene. The CDR3 runs to 12 residues. CDR3 DNA: TGCAGCGTTGAAGATACGCTCAACGAGCAGTTCTTC. This gives the protein CSVEDTLNEQFF.

The chain employs TRBV10-1 and TRBJ2-3; TRBD2 might be the D (6 bases). The CDR3 runs 15 residues. CDR1 and CDR2 (germline): WNHNN, SYGVQD (reference sequence). The ends were cut back, 4 bases at V and 0 bases at J, with 11 bases in the middle. This chain's CDR3 is CASSGDSFSTDTQYF. CDR3 nucleotide sequence: TGCGCCAGCAGTGGGGACTCGTTTAGCACAGATACGCAGTATTTT.

This clonotype was counted at least ten times. The chain carries TRBV7-9 and TRBJ2-1; TRBD2 aligns across 8 bases. Germline-derived CDR1 and CDR2 are SEHNR and FQNEAQ (reference sequence). The CDR3 contains 13 residues. V dropped 5 bases and J dropped 7; count of bases not matched to a gene: 4. CDR3 protein: CASSAGLGNEQFF. CDR3 bases: TGTGCCAGCAGCGCGGGACTAGGGAATGAGCAGTTCTTC. The whole variable domain, remainder taken from reference TRBV7-9 and TRBJ2-1, is DTGVSQNPRHKITKRGQNVTFRCDPISEHNRLYWYRQTLGQGPEFLTYFQNEAQLEKSRLLSDRFSAERPKGSFSTLEIQRTEQGDSAMYLCASSAGLGNEQFFGPGTRLTVL.

A remark on this clonotype: At one end the junction does not follow the germline gene, possibly because of a read error. The CDR3 sequence is CSVEESIPKAFF. The CDR3 nucleotides are TGCAGCGTCGAAGAGTCGATTCCCAAAGCTTTCTTT. The chain employs TRBV29-1 and TRBJ1-1; no clear D gene. Germline loops: CDR1 SQVTM, CDR2 ANQGSEA. There are 12 residues in the CDR3.

For the CDR3, the DNA is TGCAGCGTTGGAGGGGGGGGGGATATGGGCTACACCTTC. It is translated as CSVGGGGDMGYTF. This chain uses TRBV29-1 with TRBJ1-2; weak D call: TRBD1 (6 bases). Germline CDR1 SQVTM, CDR2 ANQGSEA. The CDR3 has 13 residues. Trimming took off 4 bases at V and 8 bases at J, with 17 bases between the two ends.

This clonotype appeared a few times. V usage is TRBV29-1 and J usage is TRBJ1-4; the match to TRBD1 covers 7 bases. V dropped 4 bases and J dropped 0; count of bases not matched to a gene: 8. The germline CDR1 and CDR2 sequences are SQVTM and ANQGSEA. The CDR3 extends over 16 amino acids. CDR3 amino acids: CSVGGDRAATNEKLFF. The CDR3, as DNA: TGCAGCGTTGGGGGTGACAGGGCTGCAACTAATGAAAAACTGTTTTTT.

The gene calls are TRBV5-1 and TRBJ1-2; the D gene is possibly TRBD1 (5 bases). CDR3 length: 14 residues. Germline V CDR1 and CDR2: SGHRS, YFSETQ. The ends were cut back, 0 bases at V and 3 bases at J, with 9 bases in the middle. CDR3 nucleotide sequence: TGCGCCAGCAGCTTGGTCGACAGTGACTATGGCTACACCTTC. As protein: CASSLVDSDYGYTF.

The V call is TRBV20-1, the J call TRBJ2-4, with 13 bases lining up with TRBD2. The CDR3 length is 14 residues. The germline V gene encodes CDR1 DFQATT and CDR2 SNEGSKA (reference sequence). V was pared by 6 bases and J by 13 bases, with 12 bases of the junction left unmatched. CDR3 nucleotide sequence: TGCAGTGCGATTCCGGGACTAGCGGGACGAGAGCAGTACTTC. Translating it yields CSAIPGLAGREQYF.

Written as DNA, the CDR3 is TGTGCCAGCAGGCCATCGGGGAATAGCAATCAGCCCCAGCATTTT. Translated: CASRPSGNSNQPQHF. The rearrangement links TRBV6-1 to TRBJ1-5; no definite D call. V dropped 6 bases and J dropped 0 bases, with 12 bases sitting between them. The CDR3 covers 15 residues. From germline, CDR1 is MNHNS and CDR2 SASEGT.

This clonotype has more than one count but fewer than ten. The CDR3: CSAGPGRGATLYEQYF. CDR3 DNA: TGCAGTGCTGGACCCGGAAGGGGCGCAACTCTCTACGAGCAGTACTTC. The rearrangement joins TRBV20-1 to TRBJ2-5, with D possibly being TRBD1 (5 bases). The J call may not be correct, given that the DNA end is closer to TRBJ2-7. The CDR3 is 16 residues long. Per germline, CDR1 DFQATT and CDR2 SNEGSKA (reference sequence).